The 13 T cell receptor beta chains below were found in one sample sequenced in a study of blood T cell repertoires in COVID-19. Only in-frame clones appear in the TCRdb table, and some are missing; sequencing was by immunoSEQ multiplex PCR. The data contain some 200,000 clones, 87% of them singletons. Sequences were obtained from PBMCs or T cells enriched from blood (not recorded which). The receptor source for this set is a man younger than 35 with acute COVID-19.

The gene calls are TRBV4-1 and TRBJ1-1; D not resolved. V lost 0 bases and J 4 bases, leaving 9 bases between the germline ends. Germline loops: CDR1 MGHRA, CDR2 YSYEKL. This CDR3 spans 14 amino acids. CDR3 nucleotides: TGCGCCAGCAGCCAAGACAGCGAGGCCACTGAAGCTTTCTTT. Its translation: CASSQDSEATEAFF.

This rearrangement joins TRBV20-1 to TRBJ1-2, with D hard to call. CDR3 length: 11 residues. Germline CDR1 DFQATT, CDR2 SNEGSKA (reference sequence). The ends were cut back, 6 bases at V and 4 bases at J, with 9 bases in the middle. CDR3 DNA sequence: TGCAGTGCCCCGGGGAGCTATGGCTACACCTTC. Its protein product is CSAPGSYGYTF.

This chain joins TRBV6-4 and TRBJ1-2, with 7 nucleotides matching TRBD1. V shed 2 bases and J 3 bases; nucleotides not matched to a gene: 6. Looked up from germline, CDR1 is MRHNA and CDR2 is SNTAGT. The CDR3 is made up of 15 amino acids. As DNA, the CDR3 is TGTGCCAGCAGTGACCGCCCAGGGGGAGACTATGGCTACACCTTC. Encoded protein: CASSDRPGGDYGYTF.

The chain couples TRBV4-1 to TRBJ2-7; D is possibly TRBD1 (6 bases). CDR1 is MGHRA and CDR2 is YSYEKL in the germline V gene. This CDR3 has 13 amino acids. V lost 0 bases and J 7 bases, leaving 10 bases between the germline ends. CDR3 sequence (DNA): TGCGCCAGCAGCCAAGATCATACAGGGGAGCAGTACTTC. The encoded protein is CASSQDHTGEQYF.

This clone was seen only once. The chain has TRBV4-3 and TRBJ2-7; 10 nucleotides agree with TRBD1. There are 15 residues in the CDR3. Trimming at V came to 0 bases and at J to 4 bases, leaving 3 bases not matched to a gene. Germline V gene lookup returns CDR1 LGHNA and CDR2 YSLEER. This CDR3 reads CASSQEGQGRYEQYF. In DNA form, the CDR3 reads TGCGCCAGCAGCCAAGAGGGACAGGGGCGGTACGAGCAGTACTTC.

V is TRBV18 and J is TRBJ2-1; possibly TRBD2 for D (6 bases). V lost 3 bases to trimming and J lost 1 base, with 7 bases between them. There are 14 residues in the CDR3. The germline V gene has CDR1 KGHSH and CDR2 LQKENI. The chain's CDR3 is CASSPEGSYNEQFF. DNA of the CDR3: TGTGCCAGCTCACCGGAGGGTTCCTACAATGAGCAGTTCTTC. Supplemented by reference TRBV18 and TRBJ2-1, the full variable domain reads NAGVMQNPRHLVRRRGQEARLRCSPMKGHSHVYWYRQLPEEGLKFMVYLQKENIIDESGMPKERFSAEFPKEGPSILRIQQVVRGDSAAYFCASSPEGSYNEQFFGPGTRLTVL.

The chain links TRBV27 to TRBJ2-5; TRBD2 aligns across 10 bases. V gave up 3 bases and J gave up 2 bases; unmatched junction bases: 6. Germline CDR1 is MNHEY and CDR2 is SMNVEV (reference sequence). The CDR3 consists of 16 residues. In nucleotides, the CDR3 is TGTGCCAGCAGTTTCCGGACTAGCGGACCTCAAGAGACCCAGTACTTC. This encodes CASSFRTSGPQETQYF.

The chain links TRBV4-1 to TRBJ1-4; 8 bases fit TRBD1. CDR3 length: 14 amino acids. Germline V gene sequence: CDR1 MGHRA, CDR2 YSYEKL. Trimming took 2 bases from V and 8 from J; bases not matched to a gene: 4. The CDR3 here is CASSQHRGGEKLFF. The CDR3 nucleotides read TGCGCCAGCAGCCAACACAGGGGGGGGGAAAAACTGTTTTTT.

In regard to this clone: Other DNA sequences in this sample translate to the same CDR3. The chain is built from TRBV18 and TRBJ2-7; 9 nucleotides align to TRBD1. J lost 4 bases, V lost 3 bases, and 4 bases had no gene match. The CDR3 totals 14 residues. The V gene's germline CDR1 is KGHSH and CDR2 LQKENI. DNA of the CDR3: TGTGCCAGCTCACCGGACAGGGGCAGGTACGAGCAGTACTTC. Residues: CASSPDRGRYEQYF. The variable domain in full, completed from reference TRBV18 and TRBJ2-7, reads NAGVMQNPRHLVRRRGQEARLRCSPMKGHSHVYWYRQLPEEGLKFMVYLQKENIIDESGMPKERFSAEFPKEGPSILRIQQVVRGDSAAYFCASSPDRGRYEQYFGPGTRLTVT.

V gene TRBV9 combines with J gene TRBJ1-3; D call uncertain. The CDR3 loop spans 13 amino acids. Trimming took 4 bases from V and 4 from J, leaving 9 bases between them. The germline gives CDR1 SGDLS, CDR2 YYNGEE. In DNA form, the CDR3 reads TGTGCCAGCAGCCCCGCCGCGGGAAACACCATATATTTT. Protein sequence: CASSPAAGNTIYF. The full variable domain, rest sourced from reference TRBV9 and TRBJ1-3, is DSGVTQTPKHLITATGQRVTLRCSPRSGDLSVYWYQQSLDQGLQFLIQYYNGEERAKGNILERFSAQQFPDLHSELNLSSLELGDSALYFCASSPAAGNTIYFGEGSWLTVV.

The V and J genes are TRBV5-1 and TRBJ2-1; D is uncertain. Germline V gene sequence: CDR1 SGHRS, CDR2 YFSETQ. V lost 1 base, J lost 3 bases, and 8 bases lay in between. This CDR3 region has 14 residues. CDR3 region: CASSLSPSYNEQFF. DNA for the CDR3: TGCGCCAGCAGCTTGTCTCCCAGCTACAATGAGCAGTTCTTC.

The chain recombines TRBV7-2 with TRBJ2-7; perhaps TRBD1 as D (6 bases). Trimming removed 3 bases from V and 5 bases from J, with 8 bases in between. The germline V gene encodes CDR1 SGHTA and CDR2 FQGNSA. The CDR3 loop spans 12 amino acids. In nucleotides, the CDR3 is TGTGCCAGCAGCTTCCACAGGGACGAGCAGTACTTC. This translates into CASSFHRDEQYF.

The CDR3 region has the DNA TGCGCCAGCAGTCCGCCTCTTAATCCAGGGAATGAGCAGTTCTTC. Protein sequence: CASSPPLNPGNEQFF. The chain is built from TRBV23-1 and TRBJ2-1; TRBD1 might be the D (5 bases). TRBV23-1 is recorded as an ORF, its role being uncertain. V was clipped by 4 bases and J by 7 bases, with 17 bases between them. This CDR3 region has 15 residues.